This T cell receptor (beta chain) was profiled in a study of shared clonotypes between healthy human individuals. As originally analysed: For the immunoSEQ data, sequences were junction-only without quality scores, so filtering differed. The repertoire was sequenced with immunoSEQ multiplex PCR; TCRdb's copy has only in-frame clones and lacks some. V and J calls and clone size are given by that table; D and trimming were obtained from the DNA. The table shows approximately 740,000 clones, with around 67% occurring only once. Only Caucasian adults living in Nashville, Tennessee served as donors. CD4+ cell separation produced CD45RA+ naive and CD45RA-negative memory subsets. The CDR3 is 15 residues long. Looked up from germline, CDR1 is SEHNR and CDR2 is FQNEAQ (reference sequence). Trimming removed 4 bases from V and 3 bases from J, with 13 bases in between.

The specimen sequenced was memory CD4+ T cells sorted from blood. Documented subset: CD45RA-negative fraction. The TCR comes from a woman aged 25-40 years in good health. V gene TRBV7-9 combines with J gene TRBJ1-3; tentatively, D is TRBD1 (5 bases). The CDR3 DNA reads TGTGCCAGCAGCTCCACTGGGGGAGTTGGAAACACCATATATTTT. Translating it yields CASSSTGGVGNTIYF.